The clone carrying this T cell receptor beta chain was observed a few times. The antigen is not known. The CDR3 spans 11 residues. From germline, CDR1 is SQVTM and CDR2 ANQGSEA. V was pared by 5 bases and J by 8 bases, with 10 bases between. Sequenced by immunoSEQ multiplex PCR; TCRdb stores in-frame clones only, minus some. Among about 72,000 clones listed, roughly 86% were seen once. This entry comes from a study of T cells in localized non-small cell lung cancer. Findings of the study overall: The study found T cell clonality highest in uninvolved adjacent lung, above tumor.

This clonotype originated in a female donor of 60 years or more with stage I lung adenocarcinoma. This chain uses TRBV29-1 with TRBJ2-1; D is undetermined. This material consisted of peripheral blood, taken before any cancer treatment. Written as DNA, the CDR3 is TGCAGCGTTAGTTTACGAGATGAGCAGTTCTTC. Its protein is CSVSLRDEQFF.